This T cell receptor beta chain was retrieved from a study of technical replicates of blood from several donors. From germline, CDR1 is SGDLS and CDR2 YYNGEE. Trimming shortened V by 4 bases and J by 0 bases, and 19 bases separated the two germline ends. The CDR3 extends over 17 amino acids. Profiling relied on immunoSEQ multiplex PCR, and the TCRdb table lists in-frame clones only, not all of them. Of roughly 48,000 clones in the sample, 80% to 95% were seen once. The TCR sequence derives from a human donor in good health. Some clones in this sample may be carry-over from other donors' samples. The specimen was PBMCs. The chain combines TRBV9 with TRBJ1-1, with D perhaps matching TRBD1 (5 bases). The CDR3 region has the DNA TGTGCCAGCAGCCACGGGGAGGGGCCCTACGTGAACACTGAAGCTTTCTTT. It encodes CASSHGEGPYVNTEAFF.